Here is one TCR beta chain with its context. Terminally differentiated effector memory CD45RA+ cells were excluded by CCR7 positive selection of CD45RO-negative cells. This specimen belongs to a study of shared clonotypes between healthy human individuals. This CDR3 contains 15 residues. Trimming removed 0 bases at V and 2 bases at J, with 11 bases between. Germline-derived CDR1 and CDR2 are SGHDT and YYEEEE. Some clones are missing from TCRdb's copy, which holds only in-frame ones; the method was immunoSEQ multiplex PCR. The sample records over 800,000 clones, 80% to 95% being singletons. The rearrangement uses TRBV5-6 and TRBJ2-5; no reliable D call. This clonotype originated in a man under 40 in good health. The sequencing input was naive CD8+ T cells sorted from blood. The CDR3: CASSLGRELQETQYF. The CDR3 nucleotides are TGTGCCAGCAGCTTGGGGCGAGAGCTGCAAGAGACCCAGTACTTC.